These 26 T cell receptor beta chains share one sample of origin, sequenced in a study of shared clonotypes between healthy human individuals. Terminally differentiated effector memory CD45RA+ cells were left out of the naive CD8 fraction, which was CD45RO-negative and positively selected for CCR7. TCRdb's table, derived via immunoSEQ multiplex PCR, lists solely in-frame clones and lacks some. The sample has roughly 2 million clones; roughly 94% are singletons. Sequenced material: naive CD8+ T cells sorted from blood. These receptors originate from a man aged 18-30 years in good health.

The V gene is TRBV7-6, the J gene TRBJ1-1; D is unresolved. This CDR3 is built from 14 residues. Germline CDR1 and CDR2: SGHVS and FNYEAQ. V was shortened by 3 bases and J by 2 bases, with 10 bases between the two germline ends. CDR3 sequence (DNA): TGTGCCAGCAGCTTGGTCCTTGAAAACACTGAAGCTTTCTTT. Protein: CASSLVLENTEAFF. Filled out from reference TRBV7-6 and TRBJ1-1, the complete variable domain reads GAGVSQSPRYKVTKRGQDVALRCDPISGHVSLYWYRQALGQGPEFLTYFNYEAQQDKSGLPNDRFSAERPEGSISTLTIQRTEQRDSAMYRCASSLVLENTEAFFGQGTRLTVV.

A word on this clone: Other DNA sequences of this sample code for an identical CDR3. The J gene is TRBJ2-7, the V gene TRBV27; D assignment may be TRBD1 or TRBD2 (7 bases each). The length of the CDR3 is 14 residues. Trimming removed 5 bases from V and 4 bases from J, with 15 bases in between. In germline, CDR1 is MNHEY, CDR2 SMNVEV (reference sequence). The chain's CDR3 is CASSLTGEGYEQYF. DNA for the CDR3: TGTGCCAGCAGTCTTACAGGGGAGGGGTACGAGCAGTACTTC.

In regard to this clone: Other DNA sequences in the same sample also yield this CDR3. The CDR3 region is CASSTGSSYEQYF. The CDR3 DNA reads TGTGCCAGCAGTACAGGGAGCTCCTACGAGCAGTACTTC. This chain uses TRBV6-6 with TRBJ2-7, with D possibly matching TRBD1 (6 bases). The CDR3 length is 13 residues. Trimming removed 5 bases from V and 0 bases from J, with 8 bases in between. Germline V gene lookup returns CDR1 MNHNY and CDR2 SVGAGI (reference sequence).

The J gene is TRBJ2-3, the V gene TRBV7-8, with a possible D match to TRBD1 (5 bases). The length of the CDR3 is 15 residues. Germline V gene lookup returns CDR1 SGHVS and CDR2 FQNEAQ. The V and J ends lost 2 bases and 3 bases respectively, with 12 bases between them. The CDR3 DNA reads TGTGCCAGCAGCTTATGGGTAGGGGTGACAGATACGCAGTATTTT. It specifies CASSLWVGVTDTQYF.

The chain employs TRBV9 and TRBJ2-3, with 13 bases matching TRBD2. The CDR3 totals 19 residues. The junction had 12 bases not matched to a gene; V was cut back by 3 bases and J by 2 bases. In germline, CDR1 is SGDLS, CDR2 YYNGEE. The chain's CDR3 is CASSGGDYGTSGTTDTQYF. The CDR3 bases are TGTGCCAGCAGCGGGGGAGACTACGGGACTAGCGGGACCACAGATACGCAGTATTTT.

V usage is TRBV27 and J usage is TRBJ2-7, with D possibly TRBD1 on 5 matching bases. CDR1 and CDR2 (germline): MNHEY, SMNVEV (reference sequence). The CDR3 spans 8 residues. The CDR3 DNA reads TGTGCCAGCAGTTTAAGACAGGTC. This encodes CASSLRQV.

The CDR3 DNA reads TGTGCCAGCACTGGGGCCTCCTCTGGAAACACCATATATTTT. Its protein is CASTGASSGNTIYF. The rearrangement links TRBV6-5 to TRBJ1-3, with a weak D call TRBD1 (5 bases). Between the trimmed V and J ends, which lost 7 bases and 0 bases, there was a span of 10 bases. This CDR3 comprises 14 residues. Germline assignment: CDR1 MNHEY and CDR2 SVGAGI.

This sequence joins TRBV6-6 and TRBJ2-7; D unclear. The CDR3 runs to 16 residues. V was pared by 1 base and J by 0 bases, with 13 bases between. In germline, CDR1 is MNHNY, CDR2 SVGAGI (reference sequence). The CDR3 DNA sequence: TGTGCCAGCAGTTACTGGCCCGGACGGTCCTCCTACGAGCAGTACTTC. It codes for CASSYWPGRSSYEQYF.

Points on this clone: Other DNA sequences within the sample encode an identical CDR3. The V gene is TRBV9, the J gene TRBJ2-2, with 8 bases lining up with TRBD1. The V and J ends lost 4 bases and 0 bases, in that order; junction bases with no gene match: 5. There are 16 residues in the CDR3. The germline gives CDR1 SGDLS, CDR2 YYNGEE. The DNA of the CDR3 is TGTGCCAGCAGCCCCCGGACAGGGACGAACACCGGGGAGCTGTTTTTT. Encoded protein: CASSPRTGTNTGELFF.

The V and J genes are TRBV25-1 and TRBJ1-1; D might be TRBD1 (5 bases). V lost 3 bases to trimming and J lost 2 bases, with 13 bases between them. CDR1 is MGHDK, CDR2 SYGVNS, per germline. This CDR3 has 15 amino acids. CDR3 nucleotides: TGTGCCAGCAGTGACCCTACAGGCGTCAACACTGAAGCTTTCTTT. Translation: CASSDPTGVNTEAFF.

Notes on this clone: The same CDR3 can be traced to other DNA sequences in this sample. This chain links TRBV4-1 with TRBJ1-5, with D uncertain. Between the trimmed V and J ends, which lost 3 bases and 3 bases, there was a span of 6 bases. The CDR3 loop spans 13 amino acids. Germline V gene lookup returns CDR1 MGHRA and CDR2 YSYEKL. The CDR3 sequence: CASSHGYNQPQHF. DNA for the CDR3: TGCGCCAGCAGCCATGGGTACAATCAGCCCCAGCATTTT.

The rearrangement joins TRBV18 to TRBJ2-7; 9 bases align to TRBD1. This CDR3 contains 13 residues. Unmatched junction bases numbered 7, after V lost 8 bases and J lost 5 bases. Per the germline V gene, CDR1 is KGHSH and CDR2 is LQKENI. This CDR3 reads CASTETGGHEQYF. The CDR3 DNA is TGTGCCAGCACCGAAACAGGGGGCCACGAGCAGTACTTC.

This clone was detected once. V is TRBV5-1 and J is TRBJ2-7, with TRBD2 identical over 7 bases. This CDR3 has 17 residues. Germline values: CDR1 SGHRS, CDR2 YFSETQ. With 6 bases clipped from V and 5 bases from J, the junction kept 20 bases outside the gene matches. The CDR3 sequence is CASMVGGSSAGTNEQYF. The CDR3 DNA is TGCGCCAGCATGGTGGGCGGGAGTTCGGCTGGTACAAACGAGCAGTACTTC. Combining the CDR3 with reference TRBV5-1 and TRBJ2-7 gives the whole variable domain KAGVTQTPRYLIKTRGQQVTLSCSPISGHRSVSWYQQTPGQGLQFLFEYFSETQRNKGNFPGRFSGRQFSNSRSEMNVSTLELGDSALYLCASMVGGSSAGTNEQYFGPGTRLTVT.

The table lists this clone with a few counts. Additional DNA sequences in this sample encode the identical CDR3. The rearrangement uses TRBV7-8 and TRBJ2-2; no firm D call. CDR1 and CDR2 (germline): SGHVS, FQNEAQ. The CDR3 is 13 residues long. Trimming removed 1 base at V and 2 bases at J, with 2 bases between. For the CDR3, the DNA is TGTGCCAGCAGCTTAGGAAACACCGGGGAGCTGTTTTTT. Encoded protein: CASSLGNTGELFF.

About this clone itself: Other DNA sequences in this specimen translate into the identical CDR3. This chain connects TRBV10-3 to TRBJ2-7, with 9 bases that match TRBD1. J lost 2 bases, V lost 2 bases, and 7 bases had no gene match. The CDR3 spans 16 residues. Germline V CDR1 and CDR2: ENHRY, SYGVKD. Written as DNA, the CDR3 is TGTGCCATCAGTGAGCCGGAAACAGGGGGCCCCTACGAGCAGTACTTC. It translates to CAISEPETGGPYEQYF.

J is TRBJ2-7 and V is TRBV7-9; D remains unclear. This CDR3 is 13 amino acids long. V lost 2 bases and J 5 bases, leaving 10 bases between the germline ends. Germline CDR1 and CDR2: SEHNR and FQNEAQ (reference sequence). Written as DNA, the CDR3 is TGTGCCAGCAGCTTAATCAACTTAAACGAGCAGTACTTC. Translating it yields CASSLINLNEQYF.

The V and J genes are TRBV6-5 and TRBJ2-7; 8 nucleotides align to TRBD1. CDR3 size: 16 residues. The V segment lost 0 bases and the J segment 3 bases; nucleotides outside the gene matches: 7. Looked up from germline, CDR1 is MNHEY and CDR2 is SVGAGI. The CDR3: CASSYSTGVVGYEQYF. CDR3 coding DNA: TGTGCCAGCAGTTACTCGACAGGGGTGGTTGGCTACGAGCAGTACTTC.

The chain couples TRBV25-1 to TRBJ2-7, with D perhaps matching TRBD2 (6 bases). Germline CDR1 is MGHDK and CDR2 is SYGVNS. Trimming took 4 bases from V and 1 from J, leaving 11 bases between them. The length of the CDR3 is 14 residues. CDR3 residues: CASSGEDWSYEQYF. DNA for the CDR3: TGTGCCAGCAGTGGGGAGGACTGGTCCTACGAGCAGTACTTC.

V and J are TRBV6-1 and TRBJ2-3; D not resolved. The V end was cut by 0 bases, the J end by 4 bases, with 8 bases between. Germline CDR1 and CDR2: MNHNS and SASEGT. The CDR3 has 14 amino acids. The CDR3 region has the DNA TGTGCCAGCAGTGAAGCGCGGTTTCCAGATACGCAGTATTTT. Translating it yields CASSEARFPDTQYF.

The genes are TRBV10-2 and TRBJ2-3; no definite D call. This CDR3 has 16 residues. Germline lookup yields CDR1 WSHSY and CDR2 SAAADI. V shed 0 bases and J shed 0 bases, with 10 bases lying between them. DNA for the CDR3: TGCGCCAGCAGTGAGTCCCACGGGTCTAGCACAGATACGCAGTATTTT. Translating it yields CASSESHGSSTDTQYF.

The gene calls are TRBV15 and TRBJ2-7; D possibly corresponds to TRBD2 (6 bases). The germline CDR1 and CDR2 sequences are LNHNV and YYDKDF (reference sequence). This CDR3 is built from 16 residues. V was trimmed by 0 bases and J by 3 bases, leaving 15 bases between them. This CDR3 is CATSRDGGDPYYEQYF. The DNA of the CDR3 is TGTGCCACCAGCAGAGATGGCGGGGACCCCTACTACGAGCAGTACTTC.

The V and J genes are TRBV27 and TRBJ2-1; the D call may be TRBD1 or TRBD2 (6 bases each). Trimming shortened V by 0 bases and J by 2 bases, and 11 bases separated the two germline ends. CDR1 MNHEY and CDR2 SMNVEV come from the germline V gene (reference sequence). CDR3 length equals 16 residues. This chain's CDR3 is CASSLSAGEAYNEQFF. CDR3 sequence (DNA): TGTGCCAGCAGTTTATCGGCAGGGGAGGCCTACAATGAGCAGTTCTTC.

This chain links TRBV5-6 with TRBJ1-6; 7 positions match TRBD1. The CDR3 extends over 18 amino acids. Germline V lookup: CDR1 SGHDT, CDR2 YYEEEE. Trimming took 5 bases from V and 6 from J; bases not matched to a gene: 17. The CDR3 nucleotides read TGTGCCAGCAGTGTGATAACAGGGGAGGTCGCGGGTAATTCACCCCTCCACTTT. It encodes CASSVITGEVAGNSPLHF.

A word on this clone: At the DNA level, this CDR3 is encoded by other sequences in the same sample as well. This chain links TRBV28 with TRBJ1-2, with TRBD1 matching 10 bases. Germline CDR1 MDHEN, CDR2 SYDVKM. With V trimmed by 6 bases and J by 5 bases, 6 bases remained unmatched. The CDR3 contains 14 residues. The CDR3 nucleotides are TGTGCCAGCAGCCCTCCGGGACAGGGGTATGGCTACACCTTC. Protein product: CASSPPGQGYGYTF.

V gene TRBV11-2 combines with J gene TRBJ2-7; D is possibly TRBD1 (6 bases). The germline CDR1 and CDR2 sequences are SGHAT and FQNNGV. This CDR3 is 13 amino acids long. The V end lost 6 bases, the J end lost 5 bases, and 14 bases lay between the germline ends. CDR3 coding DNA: TGTGCCAGCAGGTGGGACATCGGGGACGAGCAGTACTTC. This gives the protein CASRWDIGDEQYF.

DNA of the CDR3: TGCGCCAGCAGCCCAGACTTCCAAGAGACCCAGTACTTC. Encoded protein: CASSPDFQETQYF. This chain joins TRBV4-3 and TRBJ2-5; no reliable D call. CDR1 is LGHNA and CDR2 is YSLEER in the germline V gene. CDR3 length: 13 amino acids. Trimming left V 4 bases short and J 1 base short, with 7 bases between.